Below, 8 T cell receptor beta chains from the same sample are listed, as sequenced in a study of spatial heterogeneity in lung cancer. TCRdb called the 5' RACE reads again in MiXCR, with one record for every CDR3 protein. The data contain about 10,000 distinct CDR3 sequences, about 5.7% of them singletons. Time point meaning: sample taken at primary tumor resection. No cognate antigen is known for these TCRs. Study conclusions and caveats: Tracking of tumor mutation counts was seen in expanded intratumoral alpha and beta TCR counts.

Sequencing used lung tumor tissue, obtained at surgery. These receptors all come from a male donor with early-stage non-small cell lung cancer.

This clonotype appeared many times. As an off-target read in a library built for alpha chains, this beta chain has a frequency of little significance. For the CDR3, the DNA is TGTGCCAGCAGTTACTCTGACGGTGGGCAGTTCTTC. This translates into CASSYSDGGQFF. V usage is TRBV6-5 and J usage is TRBJ2-1; no firm D call. Per germline, CDR1 MNHEY and CDR2 SVGAGI. Trimming pared 0 bases from V and 12 bases from J, leaving 9 bases between. CDR3 length equals 12 residues.

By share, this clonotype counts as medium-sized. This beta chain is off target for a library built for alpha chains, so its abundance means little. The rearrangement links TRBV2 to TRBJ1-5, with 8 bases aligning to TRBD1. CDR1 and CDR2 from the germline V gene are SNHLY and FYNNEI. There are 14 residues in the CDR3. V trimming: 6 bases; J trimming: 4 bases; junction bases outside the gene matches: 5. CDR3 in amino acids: CASSGQGANQPQHF. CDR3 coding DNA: TGTGCCAGCAGCGGTCAGGGGGCGAATCAGCCCCAGCATTTT.

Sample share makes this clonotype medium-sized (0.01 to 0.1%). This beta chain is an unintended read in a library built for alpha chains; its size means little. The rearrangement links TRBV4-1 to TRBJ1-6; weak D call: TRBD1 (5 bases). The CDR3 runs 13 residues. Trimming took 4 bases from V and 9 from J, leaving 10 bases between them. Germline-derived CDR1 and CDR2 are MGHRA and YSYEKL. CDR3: CASSPEGFSPLHF. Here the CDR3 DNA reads TGCGCCAGCAGCCCGGAGGGGTTTTCACCCCTCCACTTT.

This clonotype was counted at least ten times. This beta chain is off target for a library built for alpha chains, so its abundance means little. The CDR3 loop reads CSAREPTGGNSPLHF. The CDR3 DNA reads as TGCAGTGCTAGAGAGCCTACAGGGGGCAATTCACCCCTCCACTTT. This chain joins TRBV20-1 and TRBJ1-6, with 9 bases aligning to TRBD1. The CDR3 spans 15 residues. Germline CDR1 reads DFQATT; CDR2 reads SNEGSKA (reference sequence). V was clipped by 0 bases and J by 7 bases; unmatched bases: 4.

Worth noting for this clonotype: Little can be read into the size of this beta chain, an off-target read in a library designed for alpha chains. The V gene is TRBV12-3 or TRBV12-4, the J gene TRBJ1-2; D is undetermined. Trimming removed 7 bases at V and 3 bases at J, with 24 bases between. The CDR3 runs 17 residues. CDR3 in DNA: TGTGCCAGCACCCCTTTTCCTTTTCCTACTCGAGACTATGGCTACACCTTC. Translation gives CASTPFPFPTRDYGYTF.

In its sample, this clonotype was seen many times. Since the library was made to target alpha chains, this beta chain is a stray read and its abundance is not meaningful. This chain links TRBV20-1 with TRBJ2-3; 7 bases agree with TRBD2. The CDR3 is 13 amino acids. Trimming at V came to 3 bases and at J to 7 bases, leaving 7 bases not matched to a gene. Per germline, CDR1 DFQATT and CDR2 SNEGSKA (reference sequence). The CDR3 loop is CSARASGEYTQYF. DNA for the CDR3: TGCAGTGCTAGGGCTAGCGGTGAATATACGCAGTATTTT.

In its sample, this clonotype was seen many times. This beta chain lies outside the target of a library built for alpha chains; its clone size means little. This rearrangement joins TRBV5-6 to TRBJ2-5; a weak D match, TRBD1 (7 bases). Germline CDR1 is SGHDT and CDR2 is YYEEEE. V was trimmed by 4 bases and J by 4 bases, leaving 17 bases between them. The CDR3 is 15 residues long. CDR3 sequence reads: CASSQGQRAGETQYF. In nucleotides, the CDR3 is TGTGCCAGCAGCCAGGGACAGCGGGCGGGAGAGACCCAGTACTTC.

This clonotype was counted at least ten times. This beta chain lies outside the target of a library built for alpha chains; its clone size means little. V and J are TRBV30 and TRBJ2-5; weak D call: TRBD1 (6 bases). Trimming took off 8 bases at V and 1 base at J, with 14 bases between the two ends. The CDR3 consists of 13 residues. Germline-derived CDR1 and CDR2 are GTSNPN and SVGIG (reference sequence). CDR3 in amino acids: CATPETGQETQYF. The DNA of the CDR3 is TGTGCCACTCCCGAGACAGGCCAAGAGACCCAGTACTTC.